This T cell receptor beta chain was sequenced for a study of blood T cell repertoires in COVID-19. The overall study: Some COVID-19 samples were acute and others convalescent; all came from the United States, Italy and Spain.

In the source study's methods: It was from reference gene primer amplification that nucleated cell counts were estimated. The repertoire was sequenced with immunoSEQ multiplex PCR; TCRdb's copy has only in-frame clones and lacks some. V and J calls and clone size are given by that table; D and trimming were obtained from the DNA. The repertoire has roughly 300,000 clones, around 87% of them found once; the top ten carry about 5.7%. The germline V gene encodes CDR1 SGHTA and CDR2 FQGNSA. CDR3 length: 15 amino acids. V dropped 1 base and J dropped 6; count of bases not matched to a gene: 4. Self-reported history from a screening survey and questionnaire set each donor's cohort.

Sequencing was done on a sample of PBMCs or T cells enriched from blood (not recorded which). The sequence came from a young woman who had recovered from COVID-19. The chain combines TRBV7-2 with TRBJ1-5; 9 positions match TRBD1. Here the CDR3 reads CASSLGTGGSQPQHF. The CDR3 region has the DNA TGTGCCAGCAGCTTAGGTACAGGGGGCAGTCAGCCCCAGCATTTT.